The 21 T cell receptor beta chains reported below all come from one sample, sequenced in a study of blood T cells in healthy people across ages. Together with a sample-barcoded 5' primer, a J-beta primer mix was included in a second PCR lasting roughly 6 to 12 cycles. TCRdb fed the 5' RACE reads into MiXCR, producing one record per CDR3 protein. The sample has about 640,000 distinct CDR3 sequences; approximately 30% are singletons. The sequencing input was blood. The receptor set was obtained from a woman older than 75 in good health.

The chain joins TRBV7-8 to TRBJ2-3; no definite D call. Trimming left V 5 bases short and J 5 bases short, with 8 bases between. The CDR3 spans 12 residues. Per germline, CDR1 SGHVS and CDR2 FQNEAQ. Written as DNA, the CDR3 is TGTGCCAGCAGCAACAAGGGAGATACGCAGTATTTT. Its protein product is CASSNKGDTQYF.

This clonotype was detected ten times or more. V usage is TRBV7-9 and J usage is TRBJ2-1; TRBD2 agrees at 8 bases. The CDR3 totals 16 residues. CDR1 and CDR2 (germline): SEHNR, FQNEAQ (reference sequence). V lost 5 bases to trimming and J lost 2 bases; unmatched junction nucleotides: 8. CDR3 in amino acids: CASSPAGGGPYNEQFF. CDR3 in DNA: TGTGCCAGCAGCCCCGCCGGGGGGGGGCCCTACAATGAGCAGTTCTTC.

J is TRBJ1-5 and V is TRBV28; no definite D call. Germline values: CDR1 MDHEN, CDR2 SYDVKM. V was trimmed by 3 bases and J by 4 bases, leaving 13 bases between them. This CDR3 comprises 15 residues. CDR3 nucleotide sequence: TGTGCCAGCAGTTTCGGGGTAATGGGGAATCAGCCCCAGCATTTT. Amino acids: CASSFGVMGNQPQHF.

The CDR3 loop is CASSYLPGTSGGYEQYF. The CDR3 nucleotides read TGTGCCAGCAGTTACTTGCCCGGGACTAGCGGGGGCTACGAGCAGTACTTC. This rearrangement joins TRBV6-6 to TRBJ2-7; TRBD2 matches 14 bases. The junction had 5 bases not matched to a gene; V was cut back by 1 base and J by 3 bases. Per the germline V gene, CDR1 is MNHNY and CDR2 is SVGAGI (reference sequence). The CDR3 extends over 17 amino acids.

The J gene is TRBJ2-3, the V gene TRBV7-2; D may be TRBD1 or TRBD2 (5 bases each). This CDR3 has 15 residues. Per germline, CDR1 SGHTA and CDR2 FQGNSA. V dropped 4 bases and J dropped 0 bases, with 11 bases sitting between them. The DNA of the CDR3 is TGTGCCAGCAGCTCGTGGGACCGTAGCACAGATACGCAGTATTTT. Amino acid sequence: CASSSWDRSTDTQYF.

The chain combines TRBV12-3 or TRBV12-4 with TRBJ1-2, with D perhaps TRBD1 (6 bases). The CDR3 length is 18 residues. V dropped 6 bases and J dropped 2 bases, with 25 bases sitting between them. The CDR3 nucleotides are TGTGCCAGCAGAACATCCTCGCGAGGCAGGGGTCCCAACTATGGCTACACCTTC. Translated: CASRTSSRGRGPNYGYTF.

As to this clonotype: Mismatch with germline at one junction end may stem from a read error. The CDR3 sequence: CTGSPDRGVHKQYF. The CDR3 nucleotides read TGTACCGGCAGCCCGGACAGGGGAGTCCACAAGCAGTACTTC. This sequence joins TRBV7-2 and TRBJ2-4; TRBD1 agrees at 9 bases. Germline CDR1 reads SGHTA; CDR2 reads FQGNSA. The CDR3 totals 14 residues.

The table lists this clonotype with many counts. The CDR3 DNA sequence: TGCAGTGGCCGCCCGGGACTAGCCTCCCATGAGCAGTTCTTC. Translation gives CSGRPGLASHEQFF. This chain connects TRBV20-1 to TRBJ2-1, with 9 bases fitting TRBD2. The germline gives CDR1 DFQATT, CDR2 SNEGSKA (reference sequence). The CDR3 totals 14 residues. The V segment lost 7 bases and the J segment 8 bases; nucleotides outside the gene matches: 12.

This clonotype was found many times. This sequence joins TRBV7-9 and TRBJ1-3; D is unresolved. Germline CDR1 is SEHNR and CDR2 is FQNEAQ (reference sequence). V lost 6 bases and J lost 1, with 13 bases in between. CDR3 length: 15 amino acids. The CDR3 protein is CASRARKGSGNTIYF. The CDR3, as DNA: TGTGCCAGCAGGGCCCGAAAAGGTTCTGGAAACACCATATATTTT.

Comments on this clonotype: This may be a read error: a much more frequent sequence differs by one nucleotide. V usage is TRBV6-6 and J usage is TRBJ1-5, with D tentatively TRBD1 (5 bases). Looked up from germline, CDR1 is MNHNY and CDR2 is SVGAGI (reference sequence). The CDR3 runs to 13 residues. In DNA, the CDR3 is TGTGCCGGCAGTTACGGAGGGGTTCAGCCCCAGCATTTT. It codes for CAGSYGGVQPQHF.

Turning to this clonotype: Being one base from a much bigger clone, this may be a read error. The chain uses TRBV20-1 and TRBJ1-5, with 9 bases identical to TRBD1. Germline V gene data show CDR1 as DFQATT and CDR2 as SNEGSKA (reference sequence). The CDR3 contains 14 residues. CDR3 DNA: TGCGGTGCCTCGGCGGGACAGGGTAATCAGCCCCAGCATTTT. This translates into CGASAGQGNQPQHF.

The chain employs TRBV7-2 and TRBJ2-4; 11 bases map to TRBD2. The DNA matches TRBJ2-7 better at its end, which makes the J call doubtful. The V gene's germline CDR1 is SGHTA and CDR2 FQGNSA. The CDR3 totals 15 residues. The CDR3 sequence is CASSPTSGMAYEQYF. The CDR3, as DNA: TGTGCCAGCAGCCCGACTAGCGGGATGGCCTACGAGCAGTACTTC.

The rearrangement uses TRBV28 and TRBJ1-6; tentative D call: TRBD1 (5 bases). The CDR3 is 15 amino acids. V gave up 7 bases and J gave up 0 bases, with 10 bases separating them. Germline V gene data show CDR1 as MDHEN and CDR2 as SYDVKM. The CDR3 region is CASMGGSSYNSPLHF. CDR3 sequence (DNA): TGTGCCAGCATGGGGGGTAGCTCCTATAATTCACCCCTCCACTTT.

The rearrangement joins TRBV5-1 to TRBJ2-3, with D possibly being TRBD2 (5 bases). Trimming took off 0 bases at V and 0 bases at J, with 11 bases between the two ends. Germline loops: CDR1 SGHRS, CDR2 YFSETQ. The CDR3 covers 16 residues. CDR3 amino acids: CASSLVRRTSTDTQYF. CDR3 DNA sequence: TGCGCCAGCAGCTTGGTAAGGCGGACTAGCACAGATACGCAGTATTTT.

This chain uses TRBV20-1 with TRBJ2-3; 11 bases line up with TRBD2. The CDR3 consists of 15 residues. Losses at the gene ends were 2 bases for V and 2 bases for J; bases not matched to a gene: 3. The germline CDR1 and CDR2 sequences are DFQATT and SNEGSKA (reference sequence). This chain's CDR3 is CSARMTSGNTDTQYF. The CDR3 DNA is TGCAGTGCTAGAATGACTAGCGGGAACACAGATACGCAGTATTTT.

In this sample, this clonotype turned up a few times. CDR3 DNA sequence: TGCAGTGCTAGTTTGGGGACCCAGTACTTC. Protein: CSASLGTQYF. This rearrangement joins TRBV20-1 to TRBJ2-7; D unclear. The DNA end is more similar to TRBJ2-5, so the J call may be wrong. This CDR3 has 10 residues. The germline V gene encodes CDR1 DFQATT and CDR2 SNEGSKA (reference sequence).

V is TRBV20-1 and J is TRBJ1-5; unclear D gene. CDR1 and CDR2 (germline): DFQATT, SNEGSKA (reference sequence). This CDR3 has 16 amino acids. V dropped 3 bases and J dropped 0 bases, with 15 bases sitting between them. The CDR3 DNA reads TGCAGTGCTAGCTCCAGGCCCGATCATAGCAATCAGCCCCAGCATTTT. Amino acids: CSASSRPDHSNQPQHF.

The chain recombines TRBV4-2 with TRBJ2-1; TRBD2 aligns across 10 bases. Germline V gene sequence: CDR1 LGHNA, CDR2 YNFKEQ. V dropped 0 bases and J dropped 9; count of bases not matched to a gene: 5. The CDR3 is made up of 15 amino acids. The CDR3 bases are TGTGCCAGCAGCCAAGACCGACTAGCGGGTAGTGAGCAGTTCTTC. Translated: CASSQDRLAGSEQFF.

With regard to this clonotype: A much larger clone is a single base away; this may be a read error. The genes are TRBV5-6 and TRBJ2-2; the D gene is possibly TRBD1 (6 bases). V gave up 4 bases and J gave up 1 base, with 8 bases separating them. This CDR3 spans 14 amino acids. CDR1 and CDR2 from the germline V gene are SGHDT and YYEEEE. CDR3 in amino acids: CASSTDRNTGELFF. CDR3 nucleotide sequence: TGTGCCAGCAGCACGGACAGGAACACCGGGGAGCTGTTTTTT.

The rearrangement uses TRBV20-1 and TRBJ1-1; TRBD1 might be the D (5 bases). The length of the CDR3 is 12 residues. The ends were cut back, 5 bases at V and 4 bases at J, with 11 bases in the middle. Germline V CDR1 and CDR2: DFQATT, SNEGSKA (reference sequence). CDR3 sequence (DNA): TGCAGTGCTCCGGGACGAGGCACTGAAGCTTTCTTT. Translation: CSAPGRGTEAFF.

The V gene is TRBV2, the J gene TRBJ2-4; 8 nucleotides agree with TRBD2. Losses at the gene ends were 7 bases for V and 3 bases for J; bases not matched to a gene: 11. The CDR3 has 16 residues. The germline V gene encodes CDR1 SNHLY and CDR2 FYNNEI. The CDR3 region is CASTGPSGGGKNIQYF. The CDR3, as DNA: TGTGCCAGCACCGGCCCCTCCGGGGGGGGCAAAAACATTCAGTACTTC.